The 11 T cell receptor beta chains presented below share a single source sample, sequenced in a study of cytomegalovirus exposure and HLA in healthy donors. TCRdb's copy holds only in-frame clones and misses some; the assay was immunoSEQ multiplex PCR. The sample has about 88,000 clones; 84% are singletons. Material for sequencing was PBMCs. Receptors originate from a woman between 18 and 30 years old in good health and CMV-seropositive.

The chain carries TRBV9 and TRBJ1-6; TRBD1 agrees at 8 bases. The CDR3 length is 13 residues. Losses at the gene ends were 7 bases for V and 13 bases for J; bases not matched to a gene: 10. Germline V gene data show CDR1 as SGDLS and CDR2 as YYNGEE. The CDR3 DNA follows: TGTGCCAGCCGGGGACAGGAAAAGTCCCCCCTCCACTTT. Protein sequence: CASRGQEKSPLHF. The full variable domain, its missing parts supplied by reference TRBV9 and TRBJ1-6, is DSGVTQTPKHLITATGQRVTLRCSPRSGDLSVYWYQQSLDQGLQFLIQYYNGEERAKGNILERFSAQQFPDLHSELNLSSLELGDSALYFCASRGQEKSPLHFGNGTRLTVT.

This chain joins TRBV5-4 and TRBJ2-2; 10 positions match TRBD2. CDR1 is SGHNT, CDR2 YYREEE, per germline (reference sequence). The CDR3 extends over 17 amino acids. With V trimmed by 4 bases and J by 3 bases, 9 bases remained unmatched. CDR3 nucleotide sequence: TGTGCCAGCAGCCGGGGGGGTAGCGGGGGGTACACCGGGGAGCTGTTTTTT. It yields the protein CASSRGGSGGYTGELFF.

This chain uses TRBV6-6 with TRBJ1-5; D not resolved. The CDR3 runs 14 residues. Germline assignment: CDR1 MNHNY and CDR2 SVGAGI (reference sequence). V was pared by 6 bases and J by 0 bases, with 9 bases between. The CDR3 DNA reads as TGTGCCAGCAGGCAGTTGTATAGCAATCAGCCCCAGCATTTT. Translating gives CASRQLYSNQPQHF.

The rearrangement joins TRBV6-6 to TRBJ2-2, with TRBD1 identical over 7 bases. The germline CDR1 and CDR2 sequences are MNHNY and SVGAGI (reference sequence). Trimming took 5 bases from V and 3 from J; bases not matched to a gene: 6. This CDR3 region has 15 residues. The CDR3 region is CASSLIGTDTGELFF. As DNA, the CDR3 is TGTGCCAGCAGTCTAATCGGGACAGACACCGGGGAGCTGTTTTTT.

CDR3 nucleotide sequence: TGTGCCAGCAGCCAGGAGCAATTTCTAGCGGGGGTTCAAGAGACCCAGTACTTC. Its translation: CASSQEQFLAGVQETQYF. The V gene is TRBV4-2, the J gene TRBJ2-5; 10 bases match TRBD2. The CDR3 loop spans 18 amino acids. From germline, CDR1 is LGHNA and CDR2 YNFKEQ. Losses at the gene ends were 3 bases for V and 2 bases for J; bases not matched to a gene: 12.

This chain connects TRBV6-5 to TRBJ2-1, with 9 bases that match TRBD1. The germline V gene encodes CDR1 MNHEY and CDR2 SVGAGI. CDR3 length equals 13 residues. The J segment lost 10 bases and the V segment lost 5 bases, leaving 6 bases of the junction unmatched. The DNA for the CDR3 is TGTGCCAGCAGTGCCAACAGGGGGCACGAGCAGTTCTTC. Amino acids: CASSANRGHEQFF.

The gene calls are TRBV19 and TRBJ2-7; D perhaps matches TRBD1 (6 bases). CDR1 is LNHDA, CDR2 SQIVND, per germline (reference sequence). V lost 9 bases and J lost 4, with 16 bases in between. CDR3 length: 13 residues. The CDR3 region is CASSAQGWYEQYF. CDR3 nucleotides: TGTGCCAGCAGTGCGCAGGGGTGGTACGAGCAGTACTTC. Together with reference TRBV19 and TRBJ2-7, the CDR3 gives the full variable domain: DGGITQSPKYLFRKEGQNVTLSCEQNLNHDAMYWYRQDPGQGLRLIYYSQIVNDFQKGDIAEGYSVSREKKESFPLTVTSAQKNPTAFYLCASSAQGWYEQYFGPGTRLTVT.

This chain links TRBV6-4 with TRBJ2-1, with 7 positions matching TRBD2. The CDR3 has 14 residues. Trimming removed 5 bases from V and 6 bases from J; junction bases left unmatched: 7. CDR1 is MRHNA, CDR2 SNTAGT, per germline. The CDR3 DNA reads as TGTGCCAGCAGTAATCTTGGGGGGGGCAATGAGCAGTTCTTC. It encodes CASSNLGGGNEQFF.

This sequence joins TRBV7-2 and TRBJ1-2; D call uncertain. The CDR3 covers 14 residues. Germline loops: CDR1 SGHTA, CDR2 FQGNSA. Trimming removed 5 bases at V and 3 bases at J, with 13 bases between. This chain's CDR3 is CASSTSGRYYGYTF. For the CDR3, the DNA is TGTGCCAGCAGCACTTCGGGGAGGTACTATGGCTACACCTTC. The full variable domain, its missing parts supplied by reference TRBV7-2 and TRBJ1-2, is GAGVSQSPSNKVTEKGKDVELRCDPISGHTALYWYRQSLGQGLEFLIYFQGNSAPDKSGLPSDRFSAERTGGSVSTLTIQRTQQEDSAVYLCASSTSGRYYGYTFGSGTRLTVV.

CDR3 nucleotides: TGCGCCAGCAGCCTCTTGGGCCTCCAAGAGACCCAGTACTTC. Translated: CASSLLGLQETQYF. The rearrangement uses TRBV4-1 and TRBJ2-5; D unclear. V dropped 4 bases and J dropped 1 base, with 10 bases sitting between them. This CDR3 comprises 14 residues. Per the germline V gene, CDR1 is MGHRA and CDR2 is YSYEKL.

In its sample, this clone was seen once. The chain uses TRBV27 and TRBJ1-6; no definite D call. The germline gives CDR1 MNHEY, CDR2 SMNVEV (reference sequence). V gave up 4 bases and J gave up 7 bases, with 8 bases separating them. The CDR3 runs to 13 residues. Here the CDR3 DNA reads TGTGCCAGCAGTTCGACTAGAAATTCACCCCTCCACTTT. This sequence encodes CASSSTRNSPLHF.